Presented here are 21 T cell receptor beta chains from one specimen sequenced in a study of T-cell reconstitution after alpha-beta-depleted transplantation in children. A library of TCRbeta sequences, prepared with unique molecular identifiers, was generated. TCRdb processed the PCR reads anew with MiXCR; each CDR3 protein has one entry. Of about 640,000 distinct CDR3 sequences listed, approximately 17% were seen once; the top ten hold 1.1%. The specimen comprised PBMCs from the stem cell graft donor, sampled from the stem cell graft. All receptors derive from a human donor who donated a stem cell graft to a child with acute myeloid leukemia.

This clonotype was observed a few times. Here the CDR3 reads CASRPQNTEAFF. For the CDR3, the DNA is TGTGCCAGCAGACCACAGAACACTGAAGCTTTCTTT. This rearrangement joins TRBV6-2 or TRBV6-3 to TRBJ1-1; no clear D. This CDR3 is 12 amino acids long. V gave up 6 bases and J gave up 1 base, with 6 bases separating them. Germline V CDR1 and CDR2: MNHEY, SVGEGT.

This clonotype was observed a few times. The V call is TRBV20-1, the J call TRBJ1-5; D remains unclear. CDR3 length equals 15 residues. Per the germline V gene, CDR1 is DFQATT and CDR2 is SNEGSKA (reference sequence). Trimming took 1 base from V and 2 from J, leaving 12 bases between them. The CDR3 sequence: CSARGTNLRNQPQHF. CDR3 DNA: TGCAGTGCTAGAGGGACCAACCTTCGCAATCAGCCCCAGCATTTT.

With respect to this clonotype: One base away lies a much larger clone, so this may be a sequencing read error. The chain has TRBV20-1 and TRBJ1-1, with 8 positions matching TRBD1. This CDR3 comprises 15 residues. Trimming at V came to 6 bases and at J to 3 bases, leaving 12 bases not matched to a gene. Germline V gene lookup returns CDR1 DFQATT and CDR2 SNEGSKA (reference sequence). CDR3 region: CSALGQGLLDTEAFF. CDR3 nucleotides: TGCAGTGCCCTCGGACAGGGCCTGCTGGACACTGAAGCTTTCTTT.

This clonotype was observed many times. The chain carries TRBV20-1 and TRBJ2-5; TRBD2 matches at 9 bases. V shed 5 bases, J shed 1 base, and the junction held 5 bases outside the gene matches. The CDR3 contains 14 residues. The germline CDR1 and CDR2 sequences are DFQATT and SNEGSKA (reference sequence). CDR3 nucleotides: TGCAGTGCTTTAGCGGGGGCAACCCAAGAGACCCAGTACTTC. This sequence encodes CSALAGATQETQYF.

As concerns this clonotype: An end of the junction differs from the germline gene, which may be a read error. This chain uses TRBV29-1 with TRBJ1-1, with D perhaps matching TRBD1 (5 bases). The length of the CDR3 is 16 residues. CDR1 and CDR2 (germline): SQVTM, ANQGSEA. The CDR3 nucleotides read TGCAGCGTTGAAGGAACTTCAGGGTACAGGAACACTGAAGCTATCTTT. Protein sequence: CSVEGTSGYRNTEAIF.

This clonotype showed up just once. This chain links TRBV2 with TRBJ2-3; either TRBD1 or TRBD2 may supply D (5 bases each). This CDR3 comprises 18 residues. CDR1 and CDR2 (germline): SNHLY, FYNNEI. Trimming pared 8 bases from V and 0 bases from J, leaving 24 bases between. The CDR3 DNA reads TGTGCCAGCTGCCCAGGTTCCCCGGGACCCAGTAGCACAGATACGCAGTATTTT. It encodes CASCPGSPGPSSTDTQYF.

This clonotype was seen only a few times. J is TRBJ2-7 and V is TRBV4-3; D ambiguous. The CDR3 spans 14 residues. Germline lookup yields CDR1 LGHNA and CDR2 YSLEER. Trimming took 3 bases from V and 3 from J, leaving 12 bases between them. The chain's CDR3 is CASSHGSSFYEQYF. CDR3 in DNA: TGCGCCAGCAGCCACGGGTCCAGCTTCTACGAGCAGTACTTC.

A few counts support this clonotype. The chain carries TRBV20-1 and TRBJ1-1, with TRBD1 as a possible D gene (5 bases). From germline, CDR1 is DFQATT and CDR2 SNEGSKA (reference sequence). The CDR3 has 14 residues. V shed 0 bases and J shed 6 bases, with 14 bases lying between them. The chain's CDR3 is CSARDLGGGPEAFF. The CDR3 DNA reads TGCAGTGCTAGAGATCTGGGGGGAGGACCTGAAGCTTTCTTT.

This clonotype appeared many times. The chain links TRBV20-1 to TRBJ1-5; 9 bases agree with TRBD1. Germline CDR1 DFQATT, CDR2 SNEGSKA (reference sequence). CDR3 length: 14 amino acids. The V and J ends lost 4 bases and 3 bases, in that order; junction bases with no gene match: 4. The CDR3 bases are TGCAGTGCTAAAAGGGACAGGGTCAATCAGCCCCAGCATTTT. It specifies CSAKRDRVNQPQHF.

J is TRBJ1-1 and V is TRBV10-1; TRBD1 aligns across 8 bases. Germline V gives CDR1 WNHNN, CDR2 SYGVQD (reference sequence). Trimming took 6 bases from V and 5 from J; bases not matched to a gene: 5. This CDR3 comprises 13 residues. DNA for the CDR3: TGCGCCAGCAGAACAACAGGGGGAACTGAAGCTTTCTTT. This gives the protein CASRTTGGTEAFF.

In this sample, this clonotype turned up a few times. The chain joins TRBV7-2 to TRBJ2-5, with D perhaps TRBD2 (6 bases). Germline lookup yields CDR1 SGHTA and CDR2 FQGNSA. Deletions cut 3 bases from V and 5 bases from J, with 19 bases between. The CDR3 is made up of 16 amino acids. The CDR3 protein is CASSFPGTQSQETQYF. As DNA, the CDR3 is TGTGCCAGCAGCTTTCCCGGGACTCAAAGCCAGGAGACCCAGTACTTC.

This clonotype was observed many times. The CDR3 reads CSPRRYGEEKLFF. As DNA, the CDR3 is TGCAGTCCACGGCGATATGGCGAAGAAAAACTGTTTTTT. V usage is TRBV20-1 and J usage is TRBJ1-4; the D is unclear. Germline values: CDR1 DFQATT, CDR2 SNEGSKA (reference sequence). The CDR3 length is 13 residues. The V gene lost 8 bases and the J gene lost 8 bases, with 18 bases spanning the gap.

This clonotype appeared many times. CDR3 region: CSARGGSPIYNEQFF. The CDR3, as DNA: TGCAGTGCTAGAGGTGGGAGCCCTATTTACAATGAGCAGTTCTTC. The chain employs TRBV20-1 and TRBJ2-1; a weak D match, TRBD2 (5 bases). The germline V gene has CDR1 DFQATT and CDR2 SNEGSKA (reference sequence). This CDR3 has 15 amino acids. V lost 1 base and J lost 4, with 14 bases in between.

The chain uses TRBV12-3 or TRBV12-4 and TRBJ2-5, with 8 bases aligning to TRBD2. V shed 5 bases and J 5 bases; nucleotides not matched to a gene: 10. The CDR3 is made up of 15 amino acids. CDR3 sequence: CASSPRGGARETQYF. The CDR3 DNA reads TGTGCCAGCAGTCCCCGGGGGGGGGCGCGTGAGACCCAGTACTTC.

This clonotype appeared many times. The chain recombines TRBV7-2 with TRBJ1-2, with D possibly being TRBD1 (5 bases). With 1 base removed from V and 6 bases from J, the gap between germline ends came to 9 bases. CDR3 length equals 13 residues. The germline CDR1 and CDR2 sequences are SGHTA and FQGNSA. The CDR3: CASSLEAGHGYTF. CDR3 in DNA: TGTGCCAGCAGCTTAGAAGCAGGGCATGGCTACACCTTC.

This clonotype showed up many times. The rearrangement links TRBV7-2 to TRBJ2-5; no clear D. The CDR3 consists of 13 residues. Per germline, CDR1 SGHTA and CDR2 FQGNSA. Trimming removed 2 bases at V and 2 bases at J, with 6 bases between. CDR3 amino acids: CASSLTVQETQYF. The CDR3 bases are TGTGCCAGCAGCTTAACCGTACAAGAGACCCAGTACTTC.

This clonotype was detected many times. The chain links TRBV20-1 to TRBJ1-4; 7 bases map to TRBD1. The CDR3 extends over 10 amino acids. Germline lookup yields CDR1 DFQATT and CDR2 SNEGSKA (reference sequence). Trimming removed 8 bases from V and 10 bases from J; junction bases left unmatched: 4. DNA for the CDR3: TGCAGTATTCAGGGGGTAAAACTGTTTTTT. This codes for CSIQGVKLFF.

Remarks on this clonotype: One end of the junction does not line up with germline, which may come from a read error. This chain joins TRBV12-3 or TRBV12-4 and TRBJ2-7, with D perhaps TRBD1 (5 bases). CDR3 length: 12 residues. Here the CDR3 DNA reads TGTGCCAGCTCATCAAGGGTCCAGGGTGAGAACTTC. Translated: CASSSRVQGENF.

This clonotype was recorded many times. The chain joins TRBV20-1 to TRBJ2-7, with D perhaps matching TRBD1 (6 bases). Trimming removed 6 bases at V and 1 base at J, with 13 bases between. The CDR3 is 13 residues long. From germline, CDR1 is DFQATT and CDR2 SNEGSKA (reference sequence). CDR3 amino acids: CSAEPTGSYEQYF. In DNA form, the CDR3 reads TGCAGTGCCGAGCCTACAGGGTCCTACGAGCAGTACTTC.

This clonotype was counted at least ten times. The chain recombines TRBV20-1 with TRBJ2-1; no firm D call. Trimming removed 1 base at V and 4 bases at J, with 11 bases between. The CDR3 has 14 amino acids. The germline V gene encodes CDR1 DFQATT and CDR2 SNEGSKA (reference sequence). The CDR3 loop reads CSARAFDGYNEQFF. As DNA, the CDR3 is TGCAGTGCTAGAGCCTTCGACGGATACAATGAGCAGTTCTTC.

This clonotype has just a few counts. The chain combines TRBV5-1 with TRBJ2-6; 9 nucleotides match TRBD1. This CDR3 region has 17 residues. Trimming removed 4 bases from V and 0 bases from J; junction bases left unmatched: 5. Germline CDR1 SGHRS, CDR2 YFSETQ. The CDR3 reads CASSPGQGVSGANVLTF. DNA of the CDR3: TGCGCCAGCAGCCCGGGACAGGGTGTCTCTGGGGCCAACGTCCTGACTTTC. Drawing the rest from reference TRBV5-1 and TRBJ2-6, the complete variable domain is KAGVTQTPRYLIKTRGQQVTLSCSPISGHRSVSWYQQTPGQGLQFLFEYFSETQRNKGNFPGRFSGRQFSNSRSEMNVSTLELGDSALYLCASSPGQGVSGANVLTFGAGSRLTVL.